This is a list of T cell receptor beta chains from one sample in a study of T-cell reconstitution after alpha-beta-depleted transplantation in children. MiXCR, applied by TCRdb to the PCR reads, yields one record per CDR3 protein. The repertoire consists of around 800,000 distinct CDR3 sequences, with less than 20% occurring once and the leading ten covering approximately 5%. Specimen: PBMCs, mostly from graft donor cells, collected 360 days after TCRalphabeta/CD19-depleted stem cell transplant. Receptor source: a male patient under 18 who had a stem cell transplant for acute lymphoblastic leukemia, so the T cells may come from the graft donor. Each CDR3 is given with its conserved first and last residue. D genes are given only for firm matches.

D gene: NA
V gene: TRBV12-3/TRBV12-4
CDR3 protein: CASSPRKGGYGYTF

D gene: NA
V gene: TRBV6-1
CDR3 protein: CASSARGFRTNEKLFF

D gene: TRBD1
V gene: TRBV27
CDR3 protein: CASSSQTGTGPHEQFF

D gene: NA
V gene: TRBV7-9
CDR3 protein: CASSLRTLGTDEQYF

D gene: NA
V gene: TRBV7-9
CDR3 protein: CASPGTKTLYNEQFF

D gene: TRBD2
V gene: TRBV5-1
CDR3 protein: CASSLNLAGGLLGLHEQFF

D gene: NA
V gene: TRBV12-5
CDR3 protein: CASGRGQHAGGETQYF

D gene: NA
V gene: TRBV7-8
CDR3 protein: CASSLGIGASETQYF

D gene: NA
V gene: TRBV12-3/TRBV12-4
CDR3 protein: CASLDRKKETQYF

D gene: NA
V gene: TRBV9
CDR3 protein: CASSVELGPKEQYF

D gene: NA
V gene: TRBV5-1
CDR3 protein: CASMLGPSSYEQYF

D gene: TRBD2
V gene: TRBV10-3
CDR3 protein: CAIAKREGTQETQYF

D gene: TRBD2
V gene: TRBV18
CDR3 protein: CVSSPPGLAGGGHEQFF

D gene: NA
V gene: TRBV27
CDR3 protein: CASSFGPDEQFF